The 2 T cell receptor beta chains in this list originate from one sample, sequenced in a study of blood T cell repertoires in COVID-19. Assay used: immunoSEQ multiplex PCR; TCRdb lists only in-frame clones, some missing. Among about 150,000 clones, 65% to 85% were seen once, and the ten largest hold less than 4.5%. Sample: peripheral blood. These receptors came from a woman older than 75 with acute or convalescent COVID-19.

V is TRBV2 and J is TRBJ1-2; TRBD1 matches at 7 bases. Trimming at V came to 6 bases and at J to 8 bases, leaving 6 bases not matched to a gene. Germline V CDR1 and CDR2: SNHLY, FYNNEI. The CDR3 is 12 residues long. This chain's CDR3 is CASSTGELGYTF. The CDR3 DNA reads TGTGCCAGCAGCACAGGGGAATTGGGCTACACCTTC.

V is TRBV7-9 and J is TRBJ1-1; D might be TRBD1 (5 bases). Germline V gene sequence: CDR1 SEHNR, CDR2 FQNEAQ (reference sequence). This CDR3 has 14 amino acids. Trimming took 6 bases from V and 1 from J, leaving 12 bases between them. CDR3 loop: CASRKGLENTEAFF. In DNA form, the CDR3 reads TGTGCCAGCAGGAAGGGGCTAGAGAACACTGAAGCTTTCTTT.